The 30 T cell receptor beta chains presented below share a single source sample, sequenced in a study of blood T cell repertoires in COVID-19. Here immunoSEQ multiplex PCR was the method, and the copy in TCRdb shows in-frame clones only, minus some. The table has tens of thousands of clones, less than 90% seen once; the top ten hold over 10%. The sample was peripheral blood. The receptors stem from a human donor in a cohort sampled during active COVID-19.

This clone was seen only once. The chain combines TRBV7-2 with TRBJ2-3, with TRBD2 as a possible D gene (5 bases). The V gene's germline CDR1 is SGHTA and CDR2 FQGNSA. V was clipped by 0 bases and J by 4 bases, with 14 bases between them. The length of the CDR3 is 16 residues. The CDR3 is CASSLARVARADTQYF. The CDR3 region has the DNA TGTGCCAGCAGCTTAGCGCGGGTAGCGAGGGCAGATACGCAGTATTTT.

The CDR3 nucleotides read TGTGCCAGCAGCCAAGGGATTCCGGAGGGGGCGGATGAAAAACTGTTTTTT. Translating it yields CASSQGIPEGADEKLFF. The chain carries TRBV3-1 (or the pseudogene TRBV3-2) and TRBJ1-4; 7 nucleotides align to TRBD1. CDR1 is LGHDT, CDR2 YNNKEL, per germline (reference sequence). The V gene end was trimmed by 1 base and the J gene end by 6 bases; junction bases not matched to a gene: 11. The CDR3 sequence is 17 residues long.

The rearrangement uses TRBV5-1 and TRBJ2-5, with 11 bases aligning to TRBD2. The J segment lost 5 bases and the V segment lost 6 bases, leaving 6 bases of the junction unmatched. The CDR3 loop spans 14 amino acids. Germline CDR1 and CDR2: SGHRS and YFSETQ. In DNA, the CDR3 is TGCGCCAGCAAACTAGCGGGGGAGATGGAGACCCAGTACTTC. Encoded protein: CASKLAGEMETQYF.

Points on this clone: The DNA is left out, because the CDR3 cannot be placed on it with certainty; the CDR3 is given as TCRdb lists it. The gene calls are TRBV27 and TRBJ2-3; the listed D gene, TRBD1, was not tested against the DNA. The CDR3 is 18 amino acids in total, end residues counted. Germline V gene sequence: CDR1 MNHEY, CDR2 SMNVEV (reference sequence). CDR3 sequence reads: CASSFLWTEEIDTDTQYF.

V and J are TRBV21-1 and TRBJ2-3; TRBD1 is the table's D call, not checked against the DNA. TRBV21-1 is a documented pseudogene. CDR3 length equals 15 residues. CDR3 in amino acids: CASSLFQGGTDTQYF. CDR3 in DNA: TGTGCCAGCAGCCTCTTTCAGGGGGGCACAGATACGCAGTATTTT.

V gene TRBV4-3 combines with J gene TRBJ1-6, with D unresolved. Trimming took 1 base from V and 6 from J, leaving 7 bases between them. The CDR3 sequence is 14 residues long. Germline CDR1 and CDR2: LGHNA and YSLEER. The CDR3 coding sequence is TGCGCCAGCAGCCAAGTTGAGCGTAATTCACCCCTCCACTTT. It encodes CASSQVERNSPLHF.

The CDR3 bases are TGCGCCAGCAGCTTTACCCCCGGACAGAGCTCCTACGAGCAGTACTTC. This encodes CASSFTPGQSSYEQYF. The chain couples TRBV5-1 to TRBJ2-7; D perhaps matches TRBD1 (6 bases). This CDR3 contains 16 residues. Between the trimmed V and J ends, which lost 2 bases and 0 bases, there was a span of 15 bases. The germline CDR1 and CDR2 sequences are SGHRS and YFSETQ.

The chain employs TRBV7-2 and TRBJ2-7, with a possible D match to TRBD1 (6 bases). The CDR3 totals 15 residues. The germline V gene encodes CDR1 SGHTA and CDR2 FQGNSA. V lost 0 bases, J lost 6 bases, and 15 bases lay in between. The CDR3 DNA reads TGTGCCAGCAGCTTAGCGATGGCAGGGGTTACCGAGCAGTACTTC. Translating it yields CASSLAMAGVTEQYF.

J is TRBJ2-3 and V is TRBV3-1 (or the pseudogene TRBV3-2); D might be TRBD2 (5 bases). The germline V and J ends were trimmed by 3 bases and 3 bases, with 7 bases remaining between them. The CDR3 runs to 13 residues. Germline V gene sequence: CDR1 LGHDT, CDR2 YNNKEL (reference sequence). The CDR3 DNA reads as TGTGCCAGCAGCCACCCGGGGACAGATACGCAGTATTTT. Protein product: CASSHPGTDTQYF.

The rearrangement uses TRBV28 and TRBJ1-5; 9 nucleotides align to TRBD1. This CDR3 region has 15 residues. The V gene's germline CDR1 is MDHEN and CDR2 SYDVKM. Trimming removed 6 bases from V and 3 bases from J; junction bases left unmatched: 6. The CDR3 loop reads CASSPGTGHNQPQHF. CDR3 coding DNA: TGTGCCAGCAGCCCCGGGACAGGGCACAATCAGCCCCAGCATTTT.

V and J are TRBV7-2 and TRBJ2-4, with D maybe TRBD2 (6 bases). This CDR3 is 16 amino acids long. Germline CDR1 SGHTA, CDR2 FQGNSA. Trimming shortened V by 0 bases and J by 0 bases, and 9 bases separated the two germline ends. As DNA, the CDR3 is TGTGCCAGCAGCTTAGCAGGGACTCTAGCCAAAAACATTCAGTACTTC. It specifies CASSLAGTLAKNIQYF.

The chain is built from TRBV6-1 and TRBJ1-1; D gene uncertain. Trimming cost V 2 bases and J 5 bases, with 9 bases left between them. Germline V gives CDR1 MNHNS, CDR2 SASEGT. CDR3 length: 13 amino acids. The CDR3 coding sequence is TGTGCCAGCAGTGAACGTGGGCCGACTGAAGCTTTCTTT. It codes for CASSERGPTEAFF.

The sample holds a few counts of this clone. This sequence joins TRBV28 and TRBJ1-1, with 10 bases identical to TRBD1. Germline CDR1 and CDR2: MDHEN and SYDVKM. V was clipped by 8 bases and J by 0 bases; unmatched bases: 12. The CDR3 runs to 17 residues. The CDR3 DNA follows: TGTGCCAGCCTGGGAGGACAGGGGGAAGACTTGAACACTGAAGCTTTCTTT. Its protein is CASLGGQGEDLNTEAFF.

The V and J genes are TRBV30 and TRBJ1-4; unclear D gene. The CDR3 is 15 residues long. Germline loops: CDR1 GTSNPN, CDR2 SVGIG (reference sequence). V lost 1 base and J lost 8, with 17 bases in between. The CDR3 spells CAWSAPRRVGEKLFF. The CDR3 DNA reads TGTGCCTGGAGTGCCCCCAGGCGGGTTGGGGAAAAACTGTTTTTT.

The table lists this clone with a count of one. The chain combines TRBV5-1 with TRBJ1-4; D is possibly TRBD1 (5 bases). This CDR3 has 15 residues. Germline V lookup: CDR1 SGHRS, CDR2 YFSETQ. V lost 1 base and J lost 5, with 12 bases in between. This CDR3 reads CASSLTRGGNEKLFF. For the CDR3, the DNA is TGCGCCAGCAGCTTGACGAGGGGAGGGAATGAAAAACTGTTTTTT.

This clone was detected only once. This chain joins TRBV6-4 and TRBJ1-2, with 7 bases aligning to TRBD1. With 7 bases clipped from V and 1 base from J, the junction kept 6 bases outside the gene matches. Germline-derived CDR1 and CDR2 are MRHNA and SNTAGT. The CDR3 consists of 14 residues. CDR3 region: CASKPGGGNYGYTF. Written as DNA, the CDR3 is TGTGCCAGCAAACCAGGGGGTGGTAACTATGGCTACACCTTC.

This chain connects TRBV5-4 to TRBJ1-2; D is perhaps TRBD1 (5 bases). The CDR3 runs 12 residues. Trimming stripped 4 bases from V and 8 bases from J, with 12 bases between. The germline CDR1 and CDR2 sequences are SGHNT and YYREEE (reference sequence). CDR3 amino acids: CASSLDSWGYTF. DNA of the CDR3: TGTGCCAGCAGCCTTGACAGTTGGGGCTACACCTTC.

CDR3 nucleotides: TGTGCCAGCAGCGTTCCAGGGATCACTGAAGCTTTCTTT. Protein sequence: CASSVPGITEAFF. The rearrangement joins TRBV7-3 to TRBJ1-1; the D gene is possibly TRBD1 (5 bases). Trimming took 5 bases from V and 4 from J, leaving 11 bases between them. Germline V gene data show CDR1 as SGHTA and CDR2 as FQGTGA. The CDR3 runs 13 residues.

CDR3 in amino acids: CSFDRALIGMNTEAFF. In DNA, the CDR3 is TGCAGCTTCGACAGGGCCCTCATCGGCATGAACACTGAAGCTTTCTTT. This chain joins TRBV29-1 and TRBJ1-1; 7 bases map to TRBD1. Per germline, CDR1 SQVTM and CDR2 ANQGSEA. The J segment lost 0 bases and the V segment lost 8 bases, leaving 15 bases of the junction unmatched. The CDR3 is made up of 16 amino acids.

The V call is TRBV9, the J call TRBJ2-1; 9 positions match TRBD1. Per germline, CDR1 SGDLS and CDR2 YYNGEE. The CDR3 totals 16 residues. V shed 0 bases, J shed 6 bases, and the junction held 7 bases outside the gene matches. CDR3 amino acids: CASSVGGTGWGNEQFF. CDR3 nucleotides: TGTGCCAGCAGCGTAGGCGGGACAGGGTGGGGCAATGAGCAGTTCTTC.

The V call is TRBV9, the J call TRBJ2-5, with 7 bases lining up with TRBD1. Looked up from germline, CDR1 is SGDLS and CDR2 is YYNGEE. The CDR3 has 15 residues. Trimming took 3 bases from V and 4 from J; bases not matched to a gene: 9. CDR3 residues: CASSGALRGPETQYF. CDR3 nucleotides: TGTGCCAGCAGCGGCGCCCTGAGGGGGCCAGAGACCCAGTACTTC.

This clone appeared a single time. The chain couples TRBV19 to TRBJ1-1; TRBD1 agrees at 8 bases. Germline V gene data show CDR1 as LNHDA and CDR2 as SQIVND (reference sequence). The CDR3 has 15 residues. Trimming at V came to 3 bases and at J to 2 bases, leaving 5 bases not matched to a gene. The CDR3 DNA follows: TGTGCCAGTAGTATTCACGGACAGGGAAACACTGAAGCTTTCTTT. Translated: CASSIHGQGNTEAFF.

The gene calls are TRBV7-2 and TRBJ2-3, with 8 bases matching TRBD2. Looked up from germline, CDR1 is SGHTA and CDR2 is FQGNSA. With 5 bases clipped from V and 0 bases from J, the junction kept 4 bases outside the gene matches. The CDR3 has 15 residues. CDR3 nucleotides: TGTGCCAGCAGCCAATCTAGCGGGAGCACAGATACGCAGTATTTT. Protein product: CASSQSSGSTDTQYF.

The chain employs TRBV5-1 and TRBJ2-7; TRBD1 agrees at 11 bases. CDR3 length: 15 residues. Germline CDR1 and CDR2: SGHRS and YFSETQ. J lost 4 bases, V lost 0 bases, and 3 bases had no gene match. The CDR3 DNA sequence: TGCGCCAGCAGCTTGGGAGGACAGGGGGCATACGAGCAGTACTTC. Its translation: CASSLGGQGAYEQYF.

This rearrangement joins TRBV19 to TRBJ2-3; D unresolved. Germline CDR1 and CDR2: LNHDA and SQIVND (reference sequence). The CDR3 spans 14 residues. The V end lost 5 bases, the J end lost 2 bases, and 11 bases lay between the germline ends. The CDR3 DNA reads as TGTGCCAGTAGTGAGCCTAGTGTCACAGATACGCAGTATTTT. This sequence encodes CASSEPSVTDTQYF.

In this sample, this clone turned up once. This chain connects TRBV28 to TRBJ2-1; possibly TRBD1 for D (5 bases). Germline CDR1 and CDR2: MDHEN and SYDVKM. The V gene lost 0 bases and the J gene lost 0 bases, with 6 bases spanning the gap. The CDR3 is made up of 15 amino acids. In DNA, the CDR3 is TGTGCCAGCAGTTTATGGCAGGGCTCCTACAATGAGCAGTTCTTC. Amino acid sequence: CASSLWQGSYNEQFF.

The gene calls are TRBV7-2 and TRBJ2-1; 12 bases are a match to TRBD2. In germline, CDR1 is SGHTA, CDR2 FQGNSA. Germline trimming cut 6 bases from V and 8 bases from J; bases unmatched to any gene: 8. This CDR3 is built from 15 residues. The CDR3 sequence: CASSYRLAGADEQFF. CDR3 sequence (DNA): TGTGCCAGCAGTTACCGACTAGCGGGAGCCGATGAGCAGTTCTTC.

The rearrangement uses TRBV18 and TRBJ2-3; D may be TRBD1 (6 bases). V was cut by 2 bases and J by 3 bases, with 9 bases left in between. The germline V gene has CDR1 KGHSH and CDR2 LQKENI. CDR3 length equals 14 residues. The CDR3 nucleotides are TGTGCCAGCTCACCAGGGGGCGGTACAGATACGCAGTATTTT. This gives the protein CASSPGGGTDTQYF.

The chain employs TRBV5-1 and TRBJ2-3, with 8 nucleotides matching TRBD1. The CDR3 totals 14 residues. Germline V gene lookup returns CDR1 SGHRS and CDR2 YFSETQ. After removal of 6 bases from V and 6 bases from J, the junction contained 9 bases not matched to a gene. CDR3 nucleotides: TGCGCCAGCACTGGGGACAGGCGGTTTGATACGCAGTATTTT. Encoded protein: CASTGDRRFDTQYF.

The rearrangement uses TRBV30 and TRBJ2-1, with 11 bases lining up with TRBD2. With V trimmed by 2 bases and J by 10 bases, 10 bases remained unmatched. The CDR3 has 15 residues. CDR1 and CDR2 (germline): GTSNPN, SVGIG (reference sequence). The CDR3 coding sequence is TGTGCCTGGAGTAGAATTAGCGGGAGGGCTGGAGAGCAGTTCTTC. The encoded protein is CAWSRISGRAGEQFF. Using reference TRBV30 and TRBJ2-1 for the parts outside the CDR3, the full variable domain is SQTIHQWPATLVQPVGSPLSLECTVEGTSNPNLYWYRQAAGRGLQLLFYSVGIGQISSEVPQNLSASRPQDRQFILSSKKLLLSDSGFYLCAWSRISGRAGEQFFGPGTRLTVL.